The 17 T cell receptor beta chains given below trace back to one sample, sequenced in a study of blood T cell repertoires in COVID-19. Sequenced by immunoSEQ multiplex PCR; TCRdb stores in-frame clones only, minus some. The sample has about 110,000 clones; about nine tenths are singletons. The source material was peripheral blood. Source of these receptors: a young woman with acute or convalescent COVID-19.

This rearrangement joins TRBV10-3 to TRBJ1-1; TRBD1 aligns across 8 bases. V shed 6 bases and J 7 bases; nucleotides not matched to a gene: 13. The CDR3 has 15 amino acids. Germline CDR1 is ENHRY and CDR2 is SYGVKD. The CDR3 nucleotides read TGTGCCATCAGGGGGGGACAGGCTAAACGGGATGAAGCTTTCTTT. Protein product: CAIRGGQAKRDEAFF.

The chain links TRBV7-2 to TRBJ1-6; tentative D call: TRBD1 (6 bases). With 7 bases removed from V and 1 base from J, the gap between germline ends came to 8 bases. This CDR3 region has 14 residues. CDR1 SGHTA and CDR2 FQGNSA come from the germline V gene. Here the CDR3 reads CASNQGSYNSPLHF. CDR3 DNA sequence: TGTGCCAGCAACCAGGGGTCCTATAATTCACCCCTCCACTTT.

The chain employs TRBV5-1 and TRBJ2-5, with no clear D. V lost 2 bases and J 5 bases, leaving 4 bases between the germline ends. Germline CDR1 and CDR2: SGHRS and YFSETQ. The CDR3 covers 11 residues. The CDR3 reads CASSFRETQYF. CDR3 DNA sequence: TGCGCCAGCAGCTTCCGGGAGACCCAGTACTTC. Together with reference TRBV5-1 and TRBJ2-5, the CDR3 gives the full variable domain: KAGVTQTPRYLIKTRGQQVTLSCSPISGHRSVSWYQQTPGQGLQFLFEYFSETQRNKGNFPGRFSGRQFSNSRSEMNVSTLELGDSALYLCASSFRETQYFGPGTRLLVL.

Comment on this clone: This CDR3 is also generated by other DNA sequences in the sample. V usage is TRBV12-3 or TRBV12-4 and J usage is TRBJ1-3, with D unresolved. The length of the CDR3 is 13 residues. V lost 3 bases to trimming and J lost 4 bases, with 7 bases between them. CDR3 nucleotide sequence: TGTGCCAGCAGTTTTTCGGGAGGAAACACCATATATTTT. It is translated as CASSFSGGNTIYF.

V and J are TRBV27 and TRBJ1-1, with D possibly TRBD1 on 5 matching bases. The CDR3 loop spans 14 amino acids. Trimming removed 2 bases from V and 0 bases from J, with 7 bases in between. Per the germline V gene, CDR1 is MNHEY and CDR2 is SMNVEV (reference sequence). The CDR3 is CASSLGALNTEAFF. CDR3 nucleotides: TGTGCCAGCAGTTTAGGGGCCCTGAACACTGAAGCTTTCTTT.

This chain uses TRBV4-1 with TRBJ1-2, with TRBD1 matching over 8 bases. This CDR3 has 14 residues. V lost 1 base, J lost 9 bases, and 7 bases stayed unmatched. Germline CDR1 reads MGHRA; CDR2 reads YSYEKL. The CDR3: CASSQGVGQASYTF. The CDR3 nucleotides read TGCGCCAGCAGCCAAGGCGTGGGACAGGCGAGCTACACCTTC.

The chain is built from TRBV6-4 and TRBJ2-2; tentative D call: TRBD2 (5 bases). Germline-derived CDR1 and CDR2 are MRHNA and SNTAGT. Deletions cut 7 bases from V and 0 bases from J, with 9 bases between. The CDR3 runs 14 residues. The CDR3 spells CASKAATNTGELFF. CDR3 nucleotide sequence: TGTGCCAGCAAAGCGGCTACGAACACCGGGGAGCTGTTTTTT.

CDR3 in amino acids: CASSSGQGAVRLYNEQFF. For the CDR3, the DNA is TGTGCCAGCAGTTCGGGACAGGGGGCAGTCCGCCTCTACAATGAGCAGTTCTTC. This rearrangement joins TRBV27 to TRBJ2-1; 12 nucleotides agree with TRBD1. Germline V gives CDR1 MNHEY, CDR2 SMNVEV (reference sequence). The CDR3 has 18 amino acids. With 4 bases clipped from V and 3 bases from J, the junction kept 10 bases outside the gene matches.

This clone came up a few times. The chain has TRBV30 and TRBJ2-3, with TRBD2 as a possible D gene (6 bases). The CDR3 contains 12 residues. Between the trimmed V and J ends, which lost 5 bases and 8 bases, there was a span of 14 bases. The germline gives CDR1 GTSNPN, CDR2 SVGIG (reference sequence). The CDR3 DNA sequence: TGTGCCTGGGACTCCCGGGGGTTTACGCAGTATTTT. As protein: CAWDSRGFTQYF.

The chain is built from TRBV2 and TRBJ1-2; 7 nucleotides line up with TRBD1. CDR1 is SNHLY and CDR2 is FYNNEI in the germline V gene. The CDR3 runs 13 residues. V was pared by 5 bases and J by 4 bases, with 4 bases of the junction left unmatched. This CDR3 is CASSKDRFYGYTF. DNA for the CDR3: TGTGCCAGCAGTAAGGACAGGTTCTATGGCTACACCTTC.

This sequence joins TRBV9 and TRBJ2-1; 9 bases map to TRBD2. Germline V gene sequence: CDR1 SGDLS, CDR2 YYNGEE. The CDR3 contains 15 residues. The ends lost 2 bases at V and 5 bases at J; junction bases unmatched: 5. CDR3 in DNA: TGTGCCAGCAGCGTTAGCGGGAGTCCCAACAATGAGCAGTTCTTC. It is translated as CASSVSGSPNNEQFF.

The rearrangement links TRBV2 to TRBJ1-1; 11 bases are a match to TRBD1. Trimming at V came to 8 bases and at J to 5 bases, leaving 13 bases not matched to a gene. CDR1 and CDR2 (germline): SNHLY, FYNNEI. The CDR3 runs to 16 residues. CDR3 nucleotide sequence: TGTGCCAGCTTACAGGACAGGGGGCATTCTGGAACTGAAGCTTTCTTT. It yields the protein CASLQDRGHSGTEAFF.

V usage is TRBV2 and J usage is TRBJ1-1, with a possible D match to TRBD1 (5 bases). This CDR3 is built from 13 residues. V was shortened by 4 bases and J by 1 base, with 7 bases between the two germline ends. CDR1 SNHLY and CDR2 FYNNEI come from the germline V gene. In nucleotides, the CDR3 is TGTGCCAGCAGTGTGCAGGGGAACACTGAAGCTTTCTTT. This gives the protein CASSVQGNTEAFF.

This rearrangement joins TRBV11-1 to TRBJ2-7; D is ambiguous. The CDR3 runs 14 residues. Between the trimmed V and J ends, which lost 1 base and 6 bases, there was a span of 13 bases. CDR1 and CDR2 (germline): SGHAT, FQDESV (reference sequence). CDR3 nucleotide sequence: TGTGCCAGCAGCTTAGGGGCGCGAGAACTCGAGCAGTACTTC. Amino acid sequence: CASSLGARELEQYF.

This clone has just one count. This sequence joins TRBV6-5 and TRBJ1-4, with TRBD1 matching over 7 bases. The CDR3 sequence is 12 residues long. The V and J ends lost 6 bases and 9 bases, in that order; junction bases with no gene match: 4. CDR1 is MNHEY, CDR2 SVGAGI, per germline. Written as DNA, the CDR3 is TGTGCCAGCAGGAGGACAGGTCAAAAACTGTTTTTT. It specifies CASRRTGQKLFF.

The chain combines TRBV5-1 with TRBJ1-2, with 7 nucleotides matching TRBD1. The CDR3 has 16 residues. After removal of 4 bases from V and 5 bases from J, the junction contained 14 bases not matched to a gene. Germline loops: CDR1 SGHRS, CDR2 YFSETQ. The CDR3 sequence: CASSTSGTATLYGYTF. The CDR3 region has the DNA TGCGCCAGCAGCACCTCCGGGACAGCAACCCTTTATGGCTACACCTTC.

The chain links TRBV5-4 to TRBJ1-2, with D tentatively TRBD1 (5 bases). The length of the CDR3 is 14 residues. Germline V gene lookup returns CDR1 SGHNT and CDR2 YYREEE (reference sequence). Trimming removed 0 bases from V and 4 bases from J, with 10 bases in between. The CDR3 spells CASSLGGDSYGYTF. DNA for the CDR3: TGTGCCAGCAGCTTGGGGGGGGACTCCTATGGCTACACCTTC.